One and the same sample provided the 7 T cell receptor beta chains below, sequenced in a study of blood T cell repertoires in COVID-19. Sequencing was performed with immunoSEQ multiplex PCR; in TCRdb, only in-frame clones are kept and a portion is missing. The repertoire includes 30,000 to 35,000 clones, around 86% of them detected once, and about 14% sits in the top ten. Sequenced sample: peripheral blood. These receptors were collected from a man between 60 and 75 years old with active COVID-19.

This clone was recorded only once. The chain joins TRBV19 to TRBJ1-5; D gene unclear. This CDR3 is 16 amino acids long. The V end lost 3 bases, the J end lost 2 bases, and 14 bases lay between the germline ends. The V gene's germline CDR1 is LNHDA and CDR2 SQIVND (reference sequence). CDR3 protein: CASSIGGIGGNQPQHF. CDR3 bases: TGTGCCAGTAGTATTGGAGGGATCGGTGGCAATCAGCCCCAGCATTTT.

The chain uses TRBV3-1 (or the pseudogene TRBV3-2) and TRBJ2-1; TRBD2 agrees at 9 bases. Unmatched junction bases numbered 1, after V lost 3 bases and J lost 4 bases. From germline, CDR1 is LGHDT and CDR2 YNNKEL (reference sequence). This CDR3 has 14 residues. CDR3 coding DNA: TGTGCCAGCAGCCAGGCGGGGGGGTACAATGAGCAGTTCTTC. Amino acids: CASSQAGGYNEQFF.

A few counts support this clone. The V and J genes are TRBV5-6 and TRBJ2-7; the D gene is possibly TRBD1 (5 bases). The V gene's germline CDR1 is SGHDT and CDR2 YYEEEE. V was clipped by 4 bases and J by 2 bases, with 16 bases between them. The CDR3 is made up of 15 amino acids. In DNA, the CDR3 is TGTGCCAGCAGCCAGTGGGGTCCAGGGACCTACGAGCAGTACTTC. Translation: CASSQWGPGTYEQYF.

V usage is TRBV2 and J usage is TRBJ2-1; unclear D gene. Looked up from germline, CDR1 is SNHLY and CDR2 is FYNNEI. With 4 bases removed from V and 6 bases from J, the gap between germline ends came to 13 bases. There are 14 residues in the CDR3. CDR3 region: CASSAGFPGNEQFF. For the CDR3, the DNA is TGTGCCAGCAGTGCCGGGTTCCCGGGCAATGAGCAGTTCTTC.

V and J are TRBV30 and TRBJ1-2; unclear D gene. CDR1 GTSNPN and CDR2 SVGIG come from the germline V gene (reference sequence). The V end was cut by 2 bases, the J end by 4 bases, with 17 bases between. The CDR3 spans 15 residues. CDR3 DNA: TGTGCCTGGAGTTCCTCGACTCGGAAGTCCTATGGCTACACCTTC. Encoded protein: CAWSSSTRKSYGYTF.

This chain connects TRBV7-9 to TRBJ2-5; no clear D. V was cut by 1 base and J by 2 bases, with 8 bases left in between. The CDR3 runs 14 residues. Germline CDR1 is SEHNR and CDR2 is FQNEAQ (reference sequence). The CDR3 nucleotides are TGTGCCAGCAGCTTAGTGAGCGCTCAAGAGACCCAGTACTTC. This encodes CASSLVSAQETQYF.

The CDR3 loop is CASSLVAGGGETQYF. CDR3 in DNA: TGTGCCAGCAGCTTGGTGGCGGGGGGGGGTGAGACCCAGTACTTC. The chain carries TRBV5-4 and TRBJ2-5; 9 bases fit TRBD2. V lost 0 bases to trimming and J lost 5 bases; unmatched junction nucleotides: 5. CDR1 SGHNT and CDR2 YYREEE come from the germline V gene (reference sequence). The CDR3 is 15 residues long.